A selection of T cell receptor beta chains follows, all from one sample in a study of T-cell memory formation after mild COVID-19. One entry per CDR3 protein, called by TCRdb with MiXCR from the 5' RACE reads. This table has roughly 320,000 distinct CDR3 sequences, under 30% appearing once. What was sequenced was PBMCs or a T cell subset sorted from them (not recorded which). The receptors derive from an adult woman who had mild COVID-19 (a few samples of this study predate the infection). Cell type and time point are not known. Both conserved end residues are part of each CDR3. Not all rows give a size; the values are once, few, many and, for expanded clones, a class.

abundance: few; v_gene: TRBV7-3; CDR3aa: CASSHPNNEQFF
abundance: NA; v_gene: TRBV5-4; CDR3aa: CASAVTGMGETQYF
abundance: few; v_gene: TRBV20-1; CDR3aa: CSAHLAGTDTQYF
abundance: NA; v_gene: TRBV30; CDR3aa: CAWSSWLSGNTIYF
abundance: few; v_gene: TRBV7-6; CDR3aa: CASSLQGENTEAFF
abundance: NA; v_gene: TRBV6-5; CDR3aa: CASSYTPYTTDTQYF
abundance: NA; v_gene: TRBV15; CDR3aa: CATSLRGGGQDTQYF
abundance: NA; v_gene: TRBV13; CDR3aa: CASSARGTGWYEQYF
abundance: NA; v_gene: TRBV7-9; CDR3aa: CASSFPGMAGELFF
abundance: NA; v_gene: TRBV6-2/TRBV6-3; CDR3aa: CASSYSQGKYLPQHF
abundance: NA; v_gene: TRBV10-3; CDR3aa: CAISESGWGEQYF
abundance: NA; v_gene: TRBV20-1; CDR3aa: CSARDRWGRFTEAFF
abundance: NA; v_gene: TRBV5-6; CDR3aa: CASSGDPGETQYF
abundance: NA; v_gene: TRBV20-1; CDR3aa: CSASAALQETQYF
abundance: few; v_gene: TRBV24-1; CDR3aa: CATSDPLSYNEQFF
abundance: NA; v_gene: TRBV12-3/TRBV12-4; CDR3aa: CASSDRGTGGNTIYF
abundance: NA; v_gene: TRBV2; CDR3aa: CASSVRGGVYEQFF
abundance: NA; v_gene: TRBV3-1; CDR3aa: CASSPSLWGSETQYF
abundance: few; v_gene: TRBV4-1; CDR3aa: CASSQDLPDEQFF
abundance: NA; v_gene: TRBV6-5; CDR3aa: CASRLTGEDTEAFF
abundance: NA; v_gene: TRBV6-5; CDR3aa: CASSYYTGVEQYF
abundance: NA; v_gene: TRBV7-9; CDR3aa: CASSPTRDRTEAFF
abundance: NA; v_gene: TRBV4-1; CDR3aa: CASSQVGGKDEQYF
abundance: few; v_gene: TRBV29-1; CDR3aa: CSVVGSRVNEQYF
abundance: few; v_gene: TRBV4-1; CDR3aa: CASSQGVWDRRKNEQFF
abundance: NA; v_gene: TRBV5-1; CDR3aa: CASSLVVGQGSNEQFF
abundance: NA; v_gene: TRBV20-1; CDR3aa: CSAKPGGISAYGYTF
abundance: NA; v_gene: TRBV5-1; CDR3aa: CASSPWTSGGANQETQYF
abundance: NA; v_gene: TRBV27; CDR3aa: CASGFRTYNEQFF
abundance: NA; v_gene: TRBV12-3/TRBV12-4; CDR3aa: CASGGGVREQYF
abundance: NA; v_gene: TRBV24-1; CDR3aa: CATSRQGANTGELFF
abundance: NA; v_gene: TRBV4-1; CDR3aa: CASRGQRETQYF
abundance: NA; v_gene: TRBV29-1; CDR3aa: CSAREGAYEQYF
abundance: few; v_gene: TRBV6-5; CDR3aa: CASSYSSEIATNEKLFF
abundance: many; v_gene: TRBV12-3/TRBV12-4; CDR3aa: CASSKGDRRNTEAFF
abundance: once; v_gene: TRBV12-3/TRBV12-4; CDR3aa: CASSRTGGAEAFF
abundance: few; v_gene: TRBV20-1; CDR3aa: CSAREGGSYGYTF
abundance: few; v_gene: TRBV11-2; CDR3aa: CASSPGGSTRNEQFF
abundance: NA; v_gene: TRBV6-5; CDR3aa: CASRIQQSSYNEQFF
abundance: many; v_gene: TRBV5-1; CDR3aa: CASSPDLATLVVEQFF
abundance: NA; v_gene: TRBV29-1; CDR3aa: CSVGGPGGTDTQYF
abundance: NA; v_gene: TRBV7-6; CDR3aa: CASSPETGASGYEQYF
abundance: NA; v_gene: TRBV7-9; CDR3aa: CASSLVAEPLHF
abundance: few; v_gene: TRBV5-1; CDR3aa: CASSLRTSGGEQFF
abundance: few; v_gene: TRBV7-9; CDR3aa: CASSLDGTETYEQYF
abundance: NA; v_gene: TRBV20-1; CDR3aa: CSARVGGPSSYEQYF
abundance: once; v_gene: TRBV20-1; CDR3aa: CSARAPTPF
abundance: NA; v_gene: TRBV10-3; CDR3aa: CAISLGQTFSGEQYF